One and the same sample provided the 21 T cell receptor beta chains below, sequenced in a study of neoadjuvant anti-PD-1 for oral cavity cancer. Data came from immunoSEQ multiplex PCR; TCRdb stores just in-frame clones and leaves some out. This table holds around 62,000 clones, roughly 80% found once. Material: PBMCs, obtained before nivolumab (anti-PD-1) treatment. The receptors shown here come from a person aged 35-79 years with oral cavity squamous cell carcinoma.

V usage is TRBV5-1 and J usage is TRBJ2-3; 9 bases agree with TRBD1. Losses at the gene ends were 5 bases for V and 3 bases for J; bases not matched to a gene: 7. The germline gives CDR1 SGHRS, CDR2 YFSETQ. This CDR3 contains 15 residues. The CDR3 nucleotides read TGCGCCAGCAGTTCGACGGGACAGGGAACAGATACGCAGTATTTT. Its translation is CASSSTGQGTDTQYF. Looking up the rest from reference TRBV5-1 and TRBJ2-3 gives the full variable domain: KAGVTQTPRYLIKTRGQQVTLSCSPISGHRSVSWYQQTPGQGLQFLFEYFSETQRNKGNFPGRFSGRQFSNSRSEMNVSTLELGDSALYLCASSSTGQGTDTQYFGPGTRLTVL.

This clone was seen only a few times. The gene calls are TRBV23-1 and TRBJ2-7; tentatively, D is TRBD1 or TRBD2 (6 bases each). TRBV23-1 is identified as an open reading frame with a role that is uncertain. The CDR3 is 17 residues long. V was pared by 0 bases and J by 3 bases, with 18 bases between. The CDR3 protein is CASSQSGGEVYRYEQYF. The CDR3 DNA follows: TGCGCCAGCAGTCAATCGGGGGGCGAGGTATATCGCTACGAGCAGTACTTC.

The gene calls are TRBV29-1 and TRBJ2-2; D ambiguous. CDR1 and CDR2 (germline): SQVTM, ANQGSEA. The V end lost 6 bases, the J end lost 7 bases, and 9 bases lay between the germline ends. The CDR3 loop spans 11 amino acids. CDR3 DNA: TGCAGCGTACCCGGAAACGGGGAGCTGTTTTTT. Protein product: CSVPGNGELFF.

The chain carries TRBV6-6 and TRBJ2-5, with D maybe TRBD2 (5 bases). The V gene's germline CDR1 is MNHNY and CDR2 SVGAGI (reference sequence). V lost 4 bases, J lost 7 bases, and 13 bases lay in between. This CDR3 has 13 amino acids. In DNA form, the CDR3 reads TGTGCCAGCAGTTCACCGGGGTCGGTGACCCAGTACTTC. Its translation: CASSSPGSVTQYF.

V is TRBV6-6 and J is TRBJ1-5; TRBD1 might be the D (6 bases). CDR1 is MNHNY and CDR2 is SVGAGI in the germline V gene (reference sequence). The CDR3 is made up of 15 amino acids. Between the trimmed V and J ends, which lost 5 bases and 4 bases, there was a span of 15 bases. The CDR3 DNA is TGTGCCAGCAGTGGTCGGGGGCGGGGGAATCAGCCCCAGCATTTT. It specifies CASSGRGRGNQPQHF.

The chain joins TRBV30 to TRBJ2-1; the match to TRBD2 covers 12 bases. The CDR3 has 17 amino acids. Germline CDR1 and CDR2: GTSNPN and SVGIG (reference sequence). V gave up 0 bases and J gave up 4 bases; unmatched junction bases: 7. Here the CDR3 reads CAWSVSSGRAYYNEQFF. The CDR3 nucleotides are TGTGCCTGGAGTGTGTCTAGCGGGAGGGCCTATTACAATGAGCAGTTCTTC.

This clone qualifies as medium-sized. The chain recombines TRBV5-4 with TRBJ1-1; 7 bases fit TRBD1. CDR3 length: 14 amino acids. The V gene end was trimmed by 4 bases and the J gene end by 3 bases; junction bases not matched to a gene: 6. Germline loops: CDR1 SGHNT, CDR2 YYREEE (reference sequence). CDR3 nucleotides: TGTGCCAGCAGCGCACAGGGGAGGGACACTGAAGCTTTCTTT. It encodes CASSAQGRDTEAFF.

The V and J genes are TRBV9 and TRBJ2-1; D unclear. CDR1 and CDR2 (germline): SGDLS, YYNGEE. Trimming left V 0 bases short and J 4 bases short, with 14 bases between. CDR3 length: 16 amino acids. The CDR3, as DNA: TGTGCCAGCAGCGTAGGGTTCAGTATAGGGTACAATGAGCAGTTCTTC. It codes for CASSVGFSIGYNEQFF.

The table lists this clone with a few counts. The chain has TRBV15 and TRBJ2-7; TRBD1 agrees at 7 bases. Germline values: CDR1 LNHNV, CDR2 YYDKDF (reference sequence). V lost 8 bases to trimming and J lost 0 bases; unmatched junction nucleotides: 7. The CDR3 runs 14 residues. The CDR3 protein is CATSSGGNSYEQYF. DNA for the CDR3: TGTGCCACCTCCTCAGGGGGAAACTCCTACGAGCAGTACTTC.

The V call is TRBV13, the J call TRBJ1-2, with D possibly matching TRBD1 (6 bases). The CDR3 spans 14 residues. Trimming removed 7 bases from V and 8 bases from J, with 20 bases in between. Germline lookup yields CDR1 PRHDT and CDR2 FYEKMQ (reference sequence). The CDR3: CASTSRGGPEGYTF. For the CDR3, the DNA is TGTGCCAGCACCTCTAGGGGGGGCCCAGAAGGCTACACCTTC.

The CDR3 coding sequence is TGTGCCACCAGCCCCCGACAGGGTGGCGAGCAGTACTTC. Protein sequence: CATSPRQGGEQYF. This rearrangement joins TRBV15 to TRBJ2-7; 7 bases fit TRBD1. V gave up 5 bases and J gave up 6 bases; unmatched junction bases: 7. CDR3 length equals 13 residues. Germline V lookup: CDR1 LNHNV, CDR2 YYDKDF (reference sequence).

The rearrangement uses TRBV2 and TRBJ1-1; D is unresolved. Trimming pared 1 base from V and 0 bases from J, leaving 12 bases between. The germline gives CDR1 SNHLY, CDR2 FYNNEI. The CDR3 is 16 residues long. Here the CDR3 DNA reads TGTGCCAGCAGTGAAGAAGGCCCCCAAATGAACACTGAAGCTTTCTTT. Encoded protein: CASSEEGPQMNTEAFF.

V is TRBV14 and J is TRBJ1-5; D not certain. Deletions cut 1 base from V and 5 bases from J, with 6 bases between. The CDR3 has 13 amino acids. Per germline, CDR1 SGHDN and CDR2 FVKESK. This chain's CDR3 is CASSQGIYQPQHF. In DNA, the CDR3 is TGTGCCAGCAGCCAAGGGATCTATCAGCCCCAGCATTTT.

This chain links TRBV5-4 with TRBJ1-4, with 8 bases fitting TRBD1. The length of the CDR3 is 15 residues. Trimming took 3 bases from V and 6 from J; bases not matched to a gene: 7. Germline lookup yields CDR1 SGHNT and CDR2 YYREEE (reference sequence). CDR3 DNA: TGTGCCAGCAGCTATCGCAGGGGGCGAGATGAAAAACTGTTTTTT. This codes for CASSYRRGRDEKLFF.

The chain links TRBV5-5 to TRBJ2-1; D not certain. Per germline, CDR1 SGHKS and CDR2 YYEKEE (reference sequence). V dropped 0 bases and J dropped 0 bases, with 10 bases sitting between them. The CDR3 has 16 amino acids. Written as DNA, the CDR3 is TGTGCCAGCAGCTTGGTAGGCCGTAGCTCCTACAATGAGCAGTTCTTC. It codes for CASSLVGRSSYNEQFF. Supplemented by reference TRBV5-5 and TRBJ2-1, the full variable domain reads DAGVTQSPTHLIKTRGQQVTLRCSPISGHKSVSWYQQVLGQGPQFIFQYYEKEERGRGNFPDRFSARQFPNYSSELNVNALLLGDSALYLCASSLVGRSSYNEQFFGPGTRLTVL.

This chain uses TRBV7-8 with TRBJ2-4; tentative D call: TRBD2 (6 bases). Trimming stripped 1 base from V and 3 bases from J, with 16 bases between. Germline V gene sequence: CDR1 SGHVS, CDR2 FQNEAQ. The CDR3 contains 17 residues. The CDR3 sequence is CASSLDWGVSVKNIQYF. The CDR3 region has the DNA TGTGCCAGCAGCTTAGACTGGGGGGTTTCGGTCAAAAACATTCAGTACTTC.

The gene calls are TRBV5-1 and TRBJ2-2; D is unresolved. V lost 0 bases and J lost 6, with 3 bases in between. The CDR3 loop spans 12 amino acids. The germline V gene encodes CDR1 SGHRS and CDR2 YFSETQ. CDR3 region: CASSLGPGELFF. CDR3 DNA sequence: TGCGCCAGCAGCTTGGGCCCCGGGGAGCTGTTTTTT.

The chain carries TRBV4-1 and TRBJ2-1; TRBD2 aligns across 12 bases. With V trimmed by 5 bases and J by 2 bases, 10 bases remained unmatched. Germline values: CDR1 MGHRA, CDR2 YSYEKL. The CDR3 length is 18 residues. CDR3 DNA: TGCGCCAGCAGCACGCTCCCCCTAGCGGGAGGGCCCTACAATGAGCAGTTCTTC. Its protein product is CASSTLPLAGGPYNEQFF.

The chain joins TRBV20-1 to TRBJ1-2; D gene ambiguous. Trimming removed 0 bases from V and 8 bases from J, with 7 bases in between. CDR1 and CDR2 from the germline V gene are DFQATT and SNEGSKA (reference sequence). The CDR3 sequence is 11 residues long. The CDR3 nucleotides are TGCAGTGCTAGAGATCTGGGGGGCTACACCTTC. Amino acids: CSARDLGGYTF.

In this sample, this clone turned up a few times. The chain carries TRBV5-8 and TRBJ1-6; the D gene is possibly TRBD1 (5 bases). Deletions cut 4 bases from V and 5 bases from J, with 13 bases between. Per the germline V gene, CDR1 is SGHTS and CDR2 is YDEGEE. The CDR3 loop spans 15 amino acids. CDR3 region: CASSGGTVNNSPLHF. The CDR3, as DNA: TGTGCCAGCAGCGGCGGGACGGTAAATAATTCACCCCTCCACTTT.

The chain combines TRBV11-2 with TRBJ1-5; TRBD1 might be the D (5 bases). Per the germline V gene, CDR1 is SGHAT and CDR2 is FQNNGV. This CDR3 spans 15 amino acids. V lost 0 bases and J lost 6, with 12 bases in between. The CDR3 protein is CASSLDLARGQPQHF. For the CDR3, the DNA is TGTGCCAGCAGCTTAGATCTGGCAAGGGGTCAGCCCCAGCATTTT.